The rows below give T cell receptor beta chains drawn from one sample of a study of shared clonotypes between healthy human individuals. Sequencing was performed with immunoSEQ multiplex PCR; in TCRdb, only in-frame clones are kept and a portion is missing. The table shows some 2,500,000 clones, with about 90% occurring only once. The sequenced sample was naive CD4+ T cells from PBMCs. These receptors were taken from a man between 18 and 35 years old in good health. Some clones in this sample may be carry-over from other donors' samples. The CDR3 runs from the conserved cysteine through the conserved F or W. The order of the fields is D gene, clone size, J gene, V gene, CDR3 protein, CDR3 DNA. The D gene is left open where the match is weak. The size entry is marked missing in some rows and otherwise reads once, few, many or a size class.

D: .
size: .
J: TRBJ2-2
V: TRBV11-2
CDR3: CASSSAPGANTGELFF
DNA: TGTGCCAGCAGCTCCGCTCCAGGTGCGAACACCGGGGAGCTGTTTTTT

D: .
size: .
J: TRBJ1-2
V: TRBV19
CDR3: CASSILGTANYGYTF
DNA: TGTGCCAGTAGTATTCTGGGGACGGCCAACTATGGCTACACCTTC

D: TRBD1
size: .
J: TRBJ1-5
V: TRBV29-1
CDR3: CSVVGQGNQPQHF
DNA: TGCAGCGTTGTGGGACAGGGCAATCAGCCCCAGCATTTT

D: .
size: .
J: TRBJ2-6
V: TRBV5-8
CDR3: CASSRHRSGANVLTF
DNA: TGTGCCAGCAGCCGTCACCGCTCTGGGGCCAACGTCCTGACTTTC

D: .
size: .
J: TRBJ1-2
V: TRBV7-2
CDR3: CASTLFGTPYGYTF
DNA: TGTGCCAGCACCCTTTTCGGGACACCTTATGGCTACACCTTC

D: .
size: .
J: TRBJ2-1
V: TRBV5-1
CDR3: CASTSTGGRNNEQFF
DNA: TGCGCCAGCACCTCAACCGGGGGGCGCAACAATGAGCAGTTCTTC

D: TRBD1
size: .
J: TRBJ2-1
V: TRBV6-5
CDR3: CASSSLGQPQFF
DNA: TGTGCCAGCAGTTCTCTGGGACAGCCGCAGTTCTTC

D: TRBD1
size: .
J: TRBJ2-3
V: TRBV28
CDR3: CASRWGQGRTDTQYF
DNA: TGTGCCAGCAGGTGGGGACAGGGTCGCACAGATACGCAGTATTTT

D: .
size: .
J: TRBJ2-1
V: TRBV9
CDR3: CASSVVGLGGSNEQFF
DNA: TGTGCCAGCAGCGTAGTGGGGCTCGGAGGGTCTAATGAGCAGTTCTTC

D: TRBD2
size: .
J: TRBJ2-1
V: TRBV27
CDR3: CASSLVQSSGAGGNEQFF
DNA: TGTGCCAGCAGTTTAGTCCAATCTAGCGGAGCGGGGGGCAATGAGCAGTTCTTC

D: TRBD1
size: .
J: TRBJ1-4
V: TRBV19
CDR3: CASSDRGGATNEKLFF
DNA: TGTGCCAGTAGTGACAGGGGAGGTGCAACTAATGAAAAACTGTTTTTT

D: .
size: .
J: TRBJ1-2
V: TRBV27
CDR3: CASSGAAPGDPANYGYTF
DNA: TGTGCCAGCAGCGGAGCAGCCCCAGGGGACCCAGCTAACTATGGCTACACCTTC

D: .
size: .
J: TRBJ1-5
V: TRBV6-5
CDR3: CASSPDWDNQPQHF
DNA: TGTGCCAGCAGTCCGGACTGGGACAATCAGCCCCAGCATTTT

D: TRBD2
size: once
J: TRBJ2-3
V: TRBV11-2
CDR3: CASSPWTSGTDTQYF
DNA: TGTGCCAGCAGCCCCTGGACTAGCGGCACAGATACGCAGTATTTT

D: .
size: .
J: TRBJ2-7
V: TRBV28
CDR3: CASSGVRGRHYEQYF
DNA: TGTGCCAGCAGTGGGGTTAGGGGACGACACTACGAGCAGTACTTC

D: .
size: .
J: TRBJ2-7
V: TRBV6-1
CDR3: CASLPGTPYEQYF
DNA: TGTGCCAGCCTACCGGGGACACCCTACGAGCAGTACTTC

D: .
size: .
J: TRBJ2-7
V: TRBV7-8
CDR3: CASSLRNEQYF
DNA: TGTGCCAGCAGCCTCAGGAACGAGCAGTACTTC

D: .
size: .
J: TRBJ2-3
V: TRBV29-1
CDR3: CSVDLAITDTQYF
DNA: TGCAGCGTTGATCTTGCCATCACAGATACGCAGTATTTT

D: TRBD2
size: .
J: TRBJ2-5
V: TRBV29-1
CDR3: CSVEKGLGLAGERGETQYF
DNA: TGCAGCGTGGAAAAGGGGTTGGGACTAGCGGGAGAGAGGGGAGAGACCCAGTACTTC

D: .
size: .
J: TRBJ2-7
V: TRBV28
CDR3: CASSSGGADSYEQYF
DNA: TGTGCCAGCAGTTCCGGGGGAGCGGACTCCTACGAGCAGTACTTC

D: .
size: .
J: TRBJ1-2
V: TRBV4-3
CDR3: CASSQEPRLTFGYTF
DNA: TGCGCCAGCAGCCAAGAACCCAGGTTGACGTTTGGCTACACCTTC

D: .
size: .
J: TRBJ1-5
V: TRBV29-1
CDR3: CSVAGHSSGNQPQHF
DNA: TGCAGCGTTGCGGGACACTCGTCGGGCAATCAGCCCCAGCATTTT

D: TRBD1
size: .
J: TRBJ2-2
V: TRBV6-5
CDR3: CASRPTGQSTGELFF
DNA: TGTGCCAGCAGGCCCACGGGACAGAGCACCGGGGAGCTGTTTTTT

D: TRBD1
size: .
J: TRBJ2-4
V: TRBV28
CDR3: CASSLSTGIKNIQYF
DNA: TGTGCCAGCAGTTTGTCGACAGGGATCAAAAACATTCAGTACTTC

D: TRBD1
size: .
J: TRBJ1-2
V: TRBV5-1
CDR3: CASSSQGQGNLDGYTF
DNA: TGCGCCAGCAGCTCCCAAGGACAGGGAAATTTGGATGGCTACACCTTC

D: .
size: .
J: TRBJ1-2
V: TRBV7-9
CDR3: CASSLFSEGSGYTF
DNA: TGTGCCAGCAGCTTATTCTCCGAAGGGAGTGGCTACACCTTC

D: .
size: once
J: TRBJ1-4
V: TRBV5-1
CDR3: CASSQGHNNEKLFF
DNA: TGCGCCAGCAGCCAAGGACACAATAATGAAAAACTGTTTTTT

D: TRBD2
size: once
J: TRBJ2-3
V: TRBV30
CDR3: CAWSSGLSGDTQYF
DNA: TGTGCCTGGAGTTCGGGACTATCTGGAGATACGCAGTATTTT

D: TRBD1
size: .
J: TRBJ2-3
V: TRBV28
CDR3: CASVTGTGVDTQYF
DNA: TGTGCCAGCGTGACCGGGACAGGGGTTGATACGCAGTATTTT

D: .
size: .
J: TRBJ2-2
V: TRBV6-5
CDR3: CASSRDSPTGELFF
DNA: TGTGCCAGTTCCCGGGACTCCCCAACCGGGGAGCTGTTTTTT

D: .
size: .
J: TRBJ2-1
V: TRBV28
CDR3: CASSSSGTHNEQFF
DNA: TGTGCCAGCAGTTCCTCGGGGACCCACAATGAGCAGTTCTTC

D: .
size: .
J: TRBJ1-1
V: TRBV6-6
CDR3: CASSSTGEGRTEAFF
DNA: TGTGCCAGCAGCTCCACGGGGGAGGGAAGGACTGAAGCTTTCTTT

D: .
size: .
J: TRBJ2-2
V: TRBV9
CDR3: CASSVADSYTGELFF
DNA: TGTGCCAGCAGCGTAGCTGACAGCTACACCGGGGAGCTGTTTTTT

D: TRBD2
size: once
J: TRBJ2-5
V: TRBV4-1
CDR3: CASSHPRGLGGETQYF
DNA: TGCGCCAGCAGCCATCCCCGGGGACTAGGGGGGGAGACCCAGTACTTC

D: TRBD1
size: .
J: TRBJ1-5
V: TRBV7-8
CDR3: CASSPEQGFVHQPQHF
DNA: TGTGCCAGCAGCCCCGAACAGGGGTTTGTGCATCAGCCCCAGCATTTT

D: TRBD2
size: .
J: TRBJ2-7
V: TRBV7-2
CDR3: CASSFLTSGARLDEQYF
DNA: TGTGCCAGCAGCTTTCTCACTAGCGGAGCCCGTTTGGACGAGCAGTACTTC

D: TRBD1
size: .
J: TRBJ2-4
V: TRBV19
CDR3: CASSIGYRTGQSGNIQYF
DNA: TGTGCCAGTAGTATAGGGTACCGGACAGGACAGAGTGGCAACATTCAGTACTTC

D: .
size: .
J: TRBJ2-2
V: TRBV29-1
CDR3: CSVAYHTGELFF
DNA: TGCAGCGTTGCATATCACACCGGGGAGCTGTTTTTT

D: TRBD1
size: .
J: TRBJ1-1
V: TRBV28
CDR3: CASLGGQGGNTEAFF
DNA: TGTGCCAGCCTAGGAGGACAGGGGGGGAACACTGAAGCTTTCTTT

D: .
size: .
J: TRBJ2-5
V: TRBV6-5
CDR3: CASSYSRETQYF
DNA: TGTGCCAGCAGTTACTCTAGAGAGACCCAGTACTTC

D: .
size: .
J: TRBJ2-1
V: TRBV5-5
CDR3: CASSHTGTAYNEQFF
DNA: TGTGCCAGCAGCCACACAGGGACGGCCTACAATGAGCAGTTCTTC

D: .
size: .
J: TRBJ1-3
V: TRBV18
CDR3: CASSPSSGNTIYF
DNA: TGTGCCAGCTCACCGTCATCTGGAAACACCATATATTTT

D: TRBD1
size: .
J: TRBJ2-3
V: TRBV2
CDR3: CASRWTGGTTDTQYF
DNA: TGTGCCAGCCGTTGGACAGGGGGCACGACAGATACGCAGTATTTT

D: .
size: once
J: TRBJ2-5
V: TRBV28
CDR3: CASSLVETQYF
DNA: TGTGCCAGCAGTTTGGTGGAGACCCAGTACTTC

D: .
size: .
J: TRBJ2-1
V: TRBV28
CDR3: CASTERDIHNEQFF
DNA: TGTGCCAGCACCGAGAGGGACATACACAATGAGCAGTTCTTC